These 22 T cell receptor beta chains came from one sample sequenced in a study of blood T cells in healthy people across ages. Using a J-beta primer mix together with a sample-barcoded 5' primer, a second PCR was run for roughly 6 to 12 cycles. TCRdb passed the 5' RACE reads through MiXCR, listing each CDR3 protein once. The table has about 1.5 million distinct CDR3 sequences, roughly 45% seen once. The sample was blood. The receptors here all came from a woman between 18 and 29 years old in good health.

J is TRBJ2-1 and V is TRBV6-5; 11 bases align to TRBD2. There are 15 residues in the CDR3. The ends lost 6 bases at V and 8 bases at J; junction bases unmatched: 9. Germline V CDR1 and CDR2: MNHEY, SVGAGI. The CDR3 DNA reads TGTGCCAGCAGGTCCAAAACGACTAGCGGGGATGAGCAGTTCTTC. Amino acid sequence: CASRSKTTSGDEQFF.

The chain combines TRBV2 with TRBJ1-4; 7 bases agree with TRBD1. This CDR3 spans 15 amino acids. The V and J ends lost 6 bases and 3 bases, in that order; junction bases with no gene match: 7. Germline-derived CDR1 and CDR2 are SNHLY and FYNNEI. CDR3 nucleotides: TGTGCCAGCAGGGAGGAAGGGACAGCTAATGAAAAACTGTTTTTT. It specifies CASREEGTANEKLFF.

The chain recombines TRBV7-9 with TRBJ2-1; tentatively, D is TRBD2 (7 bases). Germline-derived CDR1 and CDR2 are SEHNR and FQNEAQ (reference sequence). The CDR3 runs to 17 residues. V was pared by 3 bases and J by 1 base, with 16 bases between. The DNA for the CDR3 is TGTGCCAGCAGCTTCATCACAGGGAGGGCATCCTACAATGAGCAGTTCTTC. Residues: CASSFITGRASYNEQFF.

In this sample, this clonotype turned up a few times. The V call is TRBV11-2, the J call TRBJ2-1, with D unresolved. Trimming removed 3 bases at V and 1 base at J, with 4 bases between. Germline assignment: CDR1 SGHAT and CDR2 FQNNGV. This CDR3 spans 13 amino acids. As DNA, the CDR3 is TGTGCCAGCAGCTTGATATCCTACAATGAGCAGTTCTTC. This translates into CASSLISYNEQFF.

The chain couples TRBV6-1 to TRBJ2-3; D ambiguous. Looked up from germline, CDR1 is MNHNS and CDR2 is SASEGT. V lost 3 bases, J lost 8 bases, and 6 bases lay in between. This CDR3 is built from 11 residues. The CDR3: CASSDTLTQYF. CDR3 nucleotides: TGTGCCAGCAGTGATACGCTTACGCAGTATTTT.

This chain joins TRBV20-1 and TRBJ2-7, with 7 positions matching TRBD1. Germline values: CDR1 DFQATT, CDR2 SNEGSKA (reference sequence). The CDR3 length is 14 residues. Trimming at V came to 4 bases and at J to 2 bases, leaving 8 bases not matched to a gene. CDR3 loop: CSATQGMGAYEQYF. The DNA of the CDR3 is TGCAGTGCTACACAGGGGATGGGGGCCTACGAGCAGTACTTC.

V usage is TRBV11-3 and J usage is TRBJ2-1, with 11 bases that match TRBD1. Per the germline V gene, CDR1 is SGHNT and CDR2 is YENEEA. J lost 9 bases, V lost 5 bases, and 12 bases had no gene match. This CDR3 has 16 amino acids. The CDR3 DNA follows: TGTGCCAGCAGCCCAGGACAGGGGGCGTTGAGGGGTGAGCAGTTCTTC. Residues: CASSPGQGALRGEQFF.

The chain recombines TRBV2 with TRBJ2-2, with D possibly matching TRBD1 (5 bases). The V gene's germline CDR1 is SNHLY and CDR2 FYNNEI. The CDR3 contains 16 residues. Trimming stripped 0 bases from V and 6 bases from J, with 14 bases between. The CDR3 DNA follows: TGTGCCAGCAGTGAAGCGGGGCTAAACGGCCCCGGGGAGCTGTTTTTT. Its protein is CASSEAGLNGPGELFF.

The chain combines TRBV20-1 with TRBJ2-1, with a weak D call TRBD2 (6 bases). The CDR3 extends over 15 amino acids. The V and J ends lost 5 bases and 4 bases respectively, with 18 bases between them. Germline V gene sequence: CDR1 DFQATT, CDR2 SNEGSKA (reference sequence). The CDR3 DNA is TGCAGTGCTTTGGGGAGGACTCGCCTTTACAATGAGCAGTTCTTC. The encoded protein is CSALGRTRLYNEQFF.

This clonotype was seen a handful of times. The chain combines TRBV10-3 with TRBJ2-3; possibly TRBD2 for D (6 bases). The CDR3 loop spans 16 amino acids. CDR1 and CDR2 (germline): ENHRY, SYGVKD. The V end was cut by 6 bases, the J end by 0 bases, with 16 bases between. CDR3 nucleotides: TGTGCCATCAGGGGAGATGGAGGGCCTAGCACAGATACGCAGTATTTT. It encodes CAIRGDGGPSTDTQYF.

CDR3 sequence (DNA): TGTGCCAGCAGCTCCCCAATGGTAGCGGGGGGTTACAATGAGCAGTTCTTC. Translation gives CASSSPMVAGGYNEQFF. The chain combines TRBV7-9 with TRBJ2-1, with 10 bases that match TRBD2. This CDR3 region has 17 residues. In germline, CDR1 is SEHNR, CDR2 FQNEAQ (reference sequence). Trimming cost V 4 bases and J 4 bases; bases outside gene matches: 10.

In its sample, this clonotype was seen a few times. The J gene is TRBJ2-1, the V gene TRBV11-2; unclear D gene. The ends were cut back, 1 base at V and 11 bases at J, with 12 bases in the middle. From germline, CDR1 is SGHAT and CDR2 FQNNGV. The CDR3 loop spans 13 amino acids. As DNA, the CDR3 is TGTGCCAGCAGCTTAGTTTCTAGGGTCCAGCAGTTCTTC. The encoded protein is CASSLVSRVQQFF. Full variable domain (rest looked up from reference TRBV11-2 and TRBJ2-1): EAGVAQSPRYKIIEKRQSVAFWCNPISGHATLYWYQQILGQGPKLLIQFQNNGVVDDSQLPKDRFSAERLKGVDSTLKIQPAKLEDSAVYLCASSLVSRVQQFFGPGTRLTVL.

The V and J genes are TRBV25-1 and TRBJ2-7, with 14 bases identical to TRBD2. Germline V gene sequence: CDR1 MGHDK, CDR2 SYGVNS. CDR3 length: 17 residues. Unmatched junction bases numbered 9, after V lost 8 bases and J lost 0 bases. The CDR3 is CASEPGLAGDLSYEQYF. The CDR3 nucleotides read TGTGCCAGCGAACCGGGACTAGCGGGAGACCTCTCCTACGAGCAGTACTTC.

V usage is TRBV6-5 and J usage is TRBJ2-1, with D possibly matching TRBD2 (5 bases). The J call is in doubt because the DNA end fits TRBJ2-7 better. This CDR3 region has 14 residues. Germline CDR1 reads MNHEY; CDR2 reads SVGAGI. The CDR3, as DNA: TGTGCCAGCAGTTACGGGAGCTCCTACAATGAGCAGTACTTC. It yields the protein CASSYGSSYNEQYF.

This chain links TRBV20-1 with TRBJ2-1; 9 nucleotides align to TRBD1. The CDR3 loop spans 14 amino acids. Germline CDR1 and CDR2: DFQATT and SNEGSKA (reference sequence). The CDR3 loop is CSSVVGTGYYEQFF. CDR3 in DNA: TGCAGCAGTGTGGTGGGGACAGGGTACTATGAGCAGTTCTTC.

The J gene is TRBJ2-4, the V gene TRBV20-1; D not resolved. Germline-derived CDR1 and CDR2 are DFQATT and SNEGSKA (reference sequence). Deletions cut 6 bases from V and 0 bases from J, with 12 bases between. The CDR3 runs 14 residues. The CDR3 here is CSADHGSAKNIQYF. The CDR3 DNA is TGCAGTGCCGACCACGGTTCAGCCAAAAACATTCAGTACTTC.

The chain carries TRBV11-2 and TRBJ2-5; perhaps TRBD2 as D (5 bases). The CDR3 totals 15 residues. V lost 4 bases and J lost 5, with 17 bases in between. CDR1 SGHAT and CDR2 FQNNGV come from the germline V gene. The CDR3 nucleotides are TGTGCCAGCAGCTCTAGACATGGAGGTCGGGAGACCCAGTACTTC. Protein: CASSSRHGGRETQYF.

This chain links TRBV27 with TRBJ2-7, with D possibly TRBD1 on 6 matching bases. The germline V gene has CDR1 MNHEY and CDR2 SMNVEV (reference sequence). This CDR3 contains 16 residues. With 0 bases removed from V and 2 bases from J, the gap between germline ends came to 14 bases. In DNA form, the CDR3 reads TGTGCCAGCAGTTTATCGAATCCAGGGGCCCCCTACGAGCAGTACTTC. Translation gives CASSLSNPGAPYEQYF.

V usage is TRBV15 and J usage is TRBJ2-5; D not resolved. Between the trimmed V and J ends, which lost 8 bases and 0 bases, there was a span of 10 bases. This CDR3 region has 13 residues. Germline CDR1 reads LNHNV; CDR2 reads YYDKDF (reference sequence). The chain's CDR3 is CATLTAYQETQYF. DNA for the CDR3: TGTGCCACCTTAACAGCATACCAAGAGACCCAGTACTTC.

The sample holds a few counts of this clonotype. The CDR3 sequence is CASSVSRQETQYF. For the CDR3, the DNA is TGTGCCAGCAGCGTGAGTAGACAAGAGACCCAGTACTTC. This chain joins TRBV7-2 and TRBJ2-5; no clear D gene. CDR3 size: 13 residues. Germline V gene sequence: CDR1 SGHTA, CDR2 FQGNSA. Trimming pared 5 bases from V and 2 bases from J, leaving 9 bases between. Full variable domain (rest looked up from reference TRBV7-2 and TRBJ2-5): GAGVSQSPSNKVTEKGKDVELRCDPISGHTALYWYRQSLGQGLEFLIYFQGNSAPDKSGLPSDRFSAERTGGSVSTLTIQRTQQEDSAVYLCASSVSRQETQYFGPGTRLLVL.

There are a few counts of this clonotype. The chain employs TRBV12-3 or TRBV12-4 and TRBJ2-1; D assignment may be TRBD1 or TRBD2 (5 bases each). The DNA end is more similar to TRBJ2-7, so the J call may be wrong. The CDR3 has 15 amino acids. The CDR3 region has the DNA TGTGCCAGCAGCCCCGGGGCGGCCTCCTACAATGAGCAGTACTTC. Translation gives CASSPGAASYNEQYF.

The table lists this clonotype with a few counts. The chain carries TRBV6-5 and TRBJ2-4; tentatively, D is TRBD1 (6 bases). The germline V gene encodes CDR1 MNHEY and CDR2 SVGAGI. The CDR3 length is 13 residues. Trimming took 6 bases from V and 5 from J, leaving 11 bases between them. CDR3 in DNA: TGTGCCAGCAGCGCAGGGGTCCAAAACATTCAGTACTTC. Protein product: CASSAGVQNIQYF.